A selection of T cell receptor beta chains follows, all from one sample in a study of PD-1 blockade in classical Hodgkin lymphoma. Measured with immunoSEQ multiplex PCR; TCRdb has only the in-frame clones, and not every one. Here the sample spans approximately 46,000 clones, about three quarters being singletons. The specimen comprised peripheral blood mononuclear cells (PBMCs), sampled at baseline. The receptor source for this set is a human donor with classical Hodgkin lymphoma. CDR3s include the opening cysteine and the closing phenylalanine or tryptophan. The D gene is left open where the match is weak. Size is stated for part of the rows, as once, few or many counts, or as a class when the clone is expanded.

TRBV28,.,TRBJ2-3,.,CASSLGGQTDTQYF,TGTGCCAGCAGTTTGGGGGGGCAAACAGATACGCAGTATTTT
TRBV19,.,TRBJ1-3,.,CASSLDSSFSGNTIYF,TGTGCCAGTAGCTTGGACAGTTCTTTCTCTGGAAACACCATATATTTT
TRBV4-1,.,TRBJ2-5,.,CASSQGRTLGKTQYF,TGCGCCAGCAGCCAGGGGCGCACTCTGGGTAAGACCCAGTACTTC
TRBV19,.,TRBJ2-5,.,CASSTPRAETQYF,TGTGCCAGTAGTACTCCAAGGGCCGAGACCCAGTACTTC
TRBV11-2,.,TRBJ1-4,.,CASRSRDFRTNEKLFF,TGTGCCAGCAGATCCCGGGATTTTAGGACTAATGAAAAACTGTTTTTT
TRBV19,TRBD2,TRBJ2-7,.,CASSSSGTGYEQYF,TGTGCCAGTAGTAGTAGCGGGACCGGATACGAGCAGTACTTC
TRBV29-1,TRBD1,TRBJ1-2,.,CSVGTGNYGYTF,TGCAGCGTTGGGACAGGGAACTATGGCTACACCTTC
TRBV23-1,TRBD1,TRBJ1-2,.,CASSQPYRGLHYGYTF,TGCGCCAGCAGTCAACCGTACAGGGGCCTCCACTATGGCTACACCTTC
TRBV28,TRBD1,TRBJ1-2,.,CASSPPDRVTGYTF,TGTGCCAGCAGTCCCCCGGACAGGGTAACAGGCTACACCTTC
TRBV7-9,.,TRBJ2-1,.,CASSSSRPGYNEQFF,TGTGCCAGCAGCTCGTCCCGGCCGGGCTACAATGAGCAGTTCTTC
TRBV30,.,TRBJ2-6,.,CAWGRNSGANVLTF,TGTGCCTGGGGACGGAACTCTGGGGCCAACGTCCTGACTTTC
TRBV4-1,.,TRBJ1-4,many,CASSQGWGSGEKLFF,TGCGCCAGCAGCCAAGGATGGGGGAGTGGTGAAAAACTGTTTTTT
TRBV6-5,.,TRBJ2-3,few,CASSPRENTDTQYF,TGTGCCAGCAGCCCTAGAGAAAACACAGATACGCAGTATTTT
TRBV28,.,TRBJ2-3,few,CASSLWSPSTDTQYF,TGTGCCAGCAGTTTATGGTCCCCAAGTACAGATACGCAGTATTTT
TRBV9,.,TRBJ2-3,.,CASSVGGKDTQYF,TGTGCCAGCAGCGTAGGAGGGAAAGATACGCAGTATTTT
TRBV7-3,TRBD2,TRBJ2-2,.,CASSSGLAYDTGELFF,TGTGCCAGCAGCTCGGGACTAGCGTATGACACCGGGGAGCTGTTTTTT
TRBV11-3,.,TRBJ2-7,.,CASSGDAYEQYF,TGTGCCAGCAGCGGGGATGCCTACGAGCAGTACTTC
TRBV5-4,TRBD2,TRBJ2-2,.,CASSLIGTSDTGELFF,TGTGCCAGCAGCTTGATCGGGACTAGCGACACCGGGGAGCTGTTTTTT
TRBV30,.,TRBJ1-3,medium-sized,CAWSVEPSSGNTIYF,TGTGCCTGGAGTGTGGAACCGAGCTCTGGAAACACCATATATTTT
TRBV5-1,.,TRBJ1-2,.,CASSSGTDGYTF,TGCGCCAGCAGCTCCGGGACCGATGGCTACACCTTC
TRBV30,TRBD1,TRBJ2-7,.,CAWSARTGIEQYF,TGTGCCTGGAGTGCCCGGACAGGAATCGAGCAGTACTTC
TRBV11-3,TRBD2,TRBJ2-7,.,CASSPGLAGAEQYF,TGTGCCAGCAGCCCGGGACTAGCGGGAGCCGAGCAGTACTTC
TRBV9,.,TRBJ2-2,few,CASSVDPGNTGELFF,TGTGCCAGCAGCGTAGATCCAGGGAACACCGGGGAGCTGTTTTTT
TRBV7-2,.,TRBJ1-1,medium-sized,CANKDTGSTEAFF,TGTGCCAACAAGGACACCGGGAGTACTGAAGCTTTCTTT
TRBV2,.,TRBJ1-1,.,CASSDSRVANTEAFF,TGTGCCAGCAGTGATTCCCGGGTCGCGAACACTGAAGCTTTCTTT
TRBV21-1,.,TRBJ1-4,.,CASSKGQGNEKLFF,TGTGCCAGCAGCAAAGGACAGGGAAATGAAAAACTGTTTTTT
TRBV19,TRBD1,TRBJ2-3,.,CASSTTGQGVRTDTQYF,TGTGCCAGTAGCACTACCGGACAGGGGGTGCGCACAGATACGCAGTATTTT
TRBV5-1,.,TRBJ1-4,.,CASSLASGATNEKLFF,TGCGCCAGCAGCTTGGCGTCCGGTGCAACTAATGAAAAACTGTTTTTT
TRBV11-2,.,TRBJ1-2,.,CASSLGIPFGGYTF,TGTGCCAGCAGCTTAGGAATCCCCTTTGGTGGCTACACCTTC
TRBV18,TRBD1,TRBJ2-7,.,CASSLGQGIYEQYF,TGTGCCAGCTCATTGGGACAGGGGATTTACGAGCAGTACTTC
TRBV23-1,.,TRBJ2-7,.,CASSQSGPNIAYEQYF,TGCGCCAGCAGTCAATCGGGGCCTAACATTGCCTACGAGCAGTACTTC
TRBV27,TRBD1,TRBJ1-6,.,CASSFRQGGYNSPLHF,TGTGCCAGCAGTTTCCGACAGGGTGGTTATAATTCACCCCTCCACTTT
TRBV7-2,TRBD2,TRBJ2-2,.,CASSLRTSGNTGELFF,TGTGCCAGCAGCCTACGGACTAGCGGGAACACCGGGGAGCTGTTTTTT
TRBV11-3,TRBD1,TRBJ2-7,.,CASSPMVQGPASEQYF,TGTGCCAGCAGCCCAATGGTACAGGGGCCCGCTTCCGAGCAGTACTTC
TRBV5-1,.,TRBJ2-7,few,CASSSVGGTTYEQYF,TGCGCCAGCAGCTCGGTGGGGGGTACCACCTACGAGCAGTACTTC